This is a list of T cell receptor beta chains from one sample in a study of cytomegalovirus exposure and HLA in healthy donors. TCRdb keeps only in-frame clones here, not all; method: immunoSEQ multiplex PCR. Of about 130,000 clones listed, roughly four fifths were seen once; the top ten hold less than 1.5%. What was sequenced was PBMCs. Every receptor here comes from a girl aged 2 to 9 in good health and CMV-seronegative. CDR3s include the opening cysteine and the closing phenylalanine or tryptophan. D genes are given only for firm matches. Clone size, where shown, is once, few, many, or a class for clones that have expanded.

D,size,J,V,length,CDR3,DNA
-,-,TRBJ2-3,TRBV6-5,14,CASSFFSYTDTQYF,TGTGCCAGCAGTTTCTTCAGTTACACAGATACGCAGTATTTT
TRBD1,-,TRBJ1-2,TRBV7-2,15,CASSLRAGGPYGYTF,TGTGCCAGCAGCTTACGGGCAGGGGGGCCCTATGGCTACACCTTC
-,-,TRBJ1-5,TRBV12-2,17,CASRLLCGSRSNQPQHF,TGTGCAAGTCGCTTACTCTGCGGTTCGAGAAGCAATCAGCCCCAGCATTTT
-,-,TRBJ1-1,TRBV7-2,15,CASSLRATVNTEAFF,TGTGCCAGCAGCCTAAGGGCGACAGTAAACACTGAAGCTTTCTTT
-,-,TRBJ1-1,TRBV19,12,CASRSQGTEAFF,TGTGCCAGTAGATCGCAGGGGACTGAAGCTTTCTTT
-,once,TRBJ1-4,TRBV6-5,12,CASSPGGEKLFF,TGTGCCAGCAGTCCCGGGGGAGAAAAACTGTTTTTT
TRBD2,-,TRBJ2-1,TRBV6-4,17,CASSETSGGAPYNEQFF,TGTGCCAGCAGCGAGACTAGCGGGGGGGCCCCCTACAATGAGCAGTTCTTC
-,-,TRBJ1-3,TRBV6-5,16,CASSYNPDSLRNTIYF,TGTGCCAGCAGTTACAACCCTGACAGCCTTAGAAACACCATATATTTT
TRBD1,-,TRBJ2-1,TRBV4-3,16,CASSQGLGQGLNEQFF,TGCGCCAGCAGCCAAGGACTGGGACAGGGGCTTAATGAGCAGTTCTTC
-,-,TRBJ1-1,TRBV27,13,CASSLLLNTEAFF,TGTGCCAGCAGTTTATTATTGAACACTGAAGCTTTCTTT
TRBD1,-,TRBJ1-6,TRBV7-2,16,CASSLEGARNNSPLHF,TGTGCCAGCAGCTTAGAGGGGGCGCGGAACAATTCACCCCTCCACTTT
TRBD1,-,TRBJ1-2,TRBV28,13,CASSLDRAYGYTF,TGTGCCAGCAGTTTGGACAGGGCATATGGCTACACCTTC
TRBD1,-,TRBJ1-5,TRBV27,16,CASSALGQGGNQPQHF,TGTGCCAGCAGTGCCCTGGGACAGGGGGGGAATCAGCCCCAGCATTTT
-,-,TRBJ2-7,TRBV6-5,13,CASSLGSHYEQYF,TGTGCCAGCAGTCTCGGGTCCCACTACGAGCAGTACTTC
-,-,TRBJ2-7,TRBV7-2,16,CASSLAGPLANYEQYF,TGTGCCAGCAGCTTAGCGGGGCCCCTGGCGAACTACGAGCAGTACTTC
-,-,TRBJ2-7,TRBV19,15,CASSTEVGGSYEQYF,TGTGCCAGTAGTACCGAGGTGGGGGGATCCTACGAGCAGTACTTC
TRBD2,-,TRBJ2-3,TRBV6-4,15,CASSEAGDGTDTQYF,TGTGCCAGCAGTGAAGCGGGAGACGGCACAGATACGCAGTATTTT
-,once,TRBJ1-2,TRBV19,14,CASSILPGVYGYTF,TGTGCCAGTAGTATTCTGCCAGGGGTCTATGGCTACACCTTC
-,few,TRBJ1-5,TRBV18,15,CASSPGAGSNQPQHF,TGTGCCAGCTCACCTGGGGCGGGGTCCAATCAGCCCCAGCATTTT
-,-,TRBJ2-7,TRBV18,14,CASSPPRIAYEQYF,TGTGCCAGCTCACCACCGAGAATAGCTTACGAGCAGTACTTC
-,-,TRBJ2-1,TRBV7-9,14,CASSFSDRNNEQFF,TGTGCCAGCAGCTTCTCGGACAGAAACAATGAGCAGTTCTTC
TRBD1,-,TRBJ1-1,TRBV19,14,CASRGDRENTEAFF,TGTGCCAGTAGGGGGGACAGGGAGAACACTGAAGCTTTCTTT
TRBD1,-,TRBJ1-1,TRBV18,15,CASSQGAGRSTEAFF,TGTGCCAGCTCACAGGGGGCAGGGAGGAGCACTGAAGCTTTCTTT
TRBD2,-,TRBJ2-7,TRBV4-1,15,CASSRNPAGVGEQYF,TGCGCCAGCAGCCGAAATCCAGCGGGAGTCGGCGAGCAGTACTTC
-,once,TRBJ1-1,TRBV5-1,15,CASSLGQDAGTEAFF,TGCGCCAGCAGCTTGGGGCAGGATGCGGGCACTGAAGCTTTCTTT
TRBD2,-,TRBJ2-1,TRBV5-1,15,CASSLETSVYNEQFF,TGCGCCAGCAGCTTGGAGACTAGCGTATACAATGAGCAGTTCTTC
TRBD1,-,TRBJ2-7,TRBV9,15,CASSVGGTASYEQYF,TGTGCCAGCAGCGTAGGTGGGACAGCCTCCTACGAGCAGTACTTC
-,-,TRBJ1-5,TRBV7-9,15,CASSHYGPVNQPQHF,TGTGCCAGCAGCCATTATGGTCCAGTTAATCAGCCCCAGCATTTT
TRBD2,-,TRBJ2-1,TRBV7-8,17,CASSPGTSGGPIHEQFF,TGTGCCAGCAGCCCGGGGACTAGCGGGGGGCCCATCCATGAGCAGTTCTTC
TRBD1,-,TRBJ2-5,TRBV2,14,CASSKTGGGETQYF,TGTGCCAGCAGTAAAACAGGGGGAGGAGAGACCCAGTACTTC
TRBD2,once,TRBJ2-5,TRBV4-2,16,CASSQVPSGSWETQYF,TGTGCCAGCAGCCAAGTCCCCAGCGGGAGTTGGGAGACCCAGTACTTC
TRBD2,few,TRBJ2-7,TRBV4-2,16,CASSQDLGGSSYEQYF,TGTGCCAGCAGCCAAGATCTGGGGGGGAGCTCCTACGAGCAGTACTTC
TRBD1,-,TRBJ1-5,TRBV27,16,CASSRDRGHSNQPQHF,TGTGCCAGCAGTAGGGACAGGGGGCATAGCAATCAGCCCCAGCATTTT
-,few,TRBJ1-5,TRBV6-6,14,CATTGLYSNQPQHF,TGTGCCACCACAGGATTGTATAGCAATCAGCCCCAGCATTTT
-,once,TRBJ1-1,TRBV11-3,13,CASSLEADTEAFF,TGTGCCAGCAGCTTAGAAGCCGACACTGAAGCTTTCTTT
-,once,TRBJ2-5,TRBV28,15,CASSHTGIHQETQYF,TGTGCCAGCAGCCACACAGGGATCCACCAAGAGACCCAGTACTTC
TRBD1,-,TRBJ1-1,TRBV7-3,16,CASSSVPPGQGLGMIF,TGTGCCAGCAGCTCCGTCCCCCCGGGACAGGGTTTAGGGATGATCTTT
TRBD2,-,TRBJ2-5,TRBV7-7,16,CASSKTSGGAMETQYF,TGTGCTAGCAGTAAAACTAGCGGGGGGGCCATGGAGACCCAGTACTTC
TRBD2,-,TRBJ2-1,TRBV6-5,14,CASKMGLATDEQFF,TGTGCCAGCAAAATGGGACTAGCGACGGATGAGCAGTTCTTC
-,once,TRBJ1-6,TRBV7-6,14,CASSLAGVNSPLHF,TGTGCCAGCAGCTTAGCAGGGGTCAATTCACCCCTCCACTTT
TRBD1,-,TRBJ2-7,TRBV28,15,CASSLTNRGTYEQYF,TGTGCCAGCAGTTTAACCAACAGGGGCACCTACGAGCAGTACTTC
TRBD1,-,TRBJ1-3,TRBV19,14,CASQQGSSGNTIYF,TGTGCCAGCCAACAGGGGAGCTCTGGAAACACCATATATTTT
TRBD2,-,TRBJ2-4,TRBV6-6,15,CASSYTGLVENIQYF,TGTGCCAGCAGTTACACGGGACTAGTTGAAAACATTCAGTACTTC
TRBD1,-,TRBJ2-7,TRBV28,12,CASSPDRERQYF,TGTGCCAGCAGTCCCGACAGGGAGCGACAGTACTTC
TRBD1,once,TRBJ2-6,TRBV7-9,18,CASSLGTGLSSGANVLTF,TGTGCCAGCAGCCTTGGGACAGGGCTCTCGTCTGGGGCCAACGTCCTGACTTTC
-,-,TRBJ1-1,TRBV18,14,CASSPGGWNTEAFF,TGTGCCAGCTCACCAGGGGGGTGGAACACTGAAGCTTTCTTT
TRBD2,-,TRBJ2-5,TRBV7-2,15,CASSLVLSGRETQYF,TGTGCCAGCAGCTTAGTACTTAGCGGGAGGGAGACCCAGTACTTC
-,-,TRBJ1-2,TRBV27,16,CASSLSLLEGGGGYTF,TGTGCCAGCAGTTTATCCCTCCTGGAAGGGGGGGGTGGCTACACCTTC
TRBD1,-,TRBJ2-1,TRBV29-1,13,CSCWTGGSNEQFF,TGCAGCTGTTGGACAGGGGGGTCCAATGAGCAGTTCTTC
TRBD2,few,TRBJ2-5,TRBV7-2,14,CASSLASSGPTQYF,TGTGCCAGCAGCTTAGCGTCTAGCGGGCCGACCCAGTACTTC
TRBD2,-,TRBJ2-1,TRBV2,14,CASRGLAGYNEQFF,TGTGCCAGCAGGGGACTAGCGGGGTACAATGAGCAGTTCTTC
-,-,TRBJ2-7,TRBV7-9,16,CASSVLFAGAPGEQYF,TGTGCCAGCAGCGTCCTTTTTGCGGGGGCGCCCGGGGAGCAGTACTTC
TRBD1,-,TRBJ2-3,TRBV4-3,18,CASSQVPLTGGFTDTQYF,TGCGCCAGCAGCCAAGTACCCCTGACAGGGGGCTTCACAGATACGCAGTATTTT
-,-,TRBJ2-5,TRBV6-5,11,CAVVGQGKKYF,TGTGCAGTGGTCGGGCAGGGAAAGAAGTACTTC
TRBD1,-,TRBJ2-5,TRBV29-1,12,CSGLGQGKTQYF,TGCAGCGGCCTCGGACAGGGAAAAACCCAGTACTTC